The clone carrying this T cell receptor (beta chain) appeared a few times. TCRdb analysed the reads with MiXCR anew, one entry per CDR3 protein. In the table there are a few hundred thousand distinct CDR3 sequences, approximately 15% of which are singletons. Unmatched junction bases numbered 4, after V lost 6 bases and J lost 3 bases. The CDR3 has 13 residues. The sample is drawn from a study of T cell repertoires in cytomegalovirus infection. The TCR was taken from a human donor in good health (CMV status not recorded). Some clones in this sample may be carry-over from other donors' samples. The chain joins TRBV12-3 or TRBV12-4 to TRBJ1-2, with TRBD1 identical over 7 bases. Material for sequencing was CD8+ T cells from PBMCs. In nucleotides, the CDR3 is TGTGCCAGCAGGACAGACAGGGACTATGGCTACACCTTC. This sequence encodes CASRTDRDYGYTF.